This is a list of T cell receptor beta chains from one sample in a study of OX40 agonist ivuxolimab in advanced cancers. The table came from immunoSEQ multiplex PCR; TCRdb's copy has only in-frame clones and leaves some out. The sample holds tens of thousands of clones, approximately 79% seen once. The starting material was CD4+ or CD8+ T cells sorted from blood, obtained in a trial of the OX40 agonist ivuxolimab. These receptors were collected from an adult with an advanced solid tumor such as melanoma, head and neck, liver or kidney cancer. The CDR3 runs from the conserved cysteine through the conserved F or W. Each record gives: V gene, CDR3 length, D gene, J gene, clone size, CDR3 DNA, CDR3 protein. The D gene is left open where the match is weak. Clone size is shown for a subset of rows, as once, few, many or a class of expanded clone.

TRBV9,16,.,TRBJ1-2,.,TGTGCCAGCAGCGCTGGGGGGCTCCTTAATAACTATGGCTACACCTTC,CASSAGGLLNNYGYTF
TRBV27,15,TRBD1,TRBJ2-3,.,TGTGCCAGCAGTTTCGGACAGGGCCTCACAGATACGCAGTATTTT,CASSFGQGLTDTQYF
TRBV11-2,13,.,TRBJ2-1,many,TGTGCCAGCAGCTTAGAGGCCTACAATGAGCAGTTCTTC,CASSLEAYNEQFF
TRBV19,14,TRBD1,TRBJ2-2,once,TGTGCCAGTAGTATCGACAGGGGTGGCGGGGAGCTGTTTTTT,CASSIDRGGGELFF
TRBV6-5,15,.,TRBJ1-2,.,TGTGCCAGCAGTTCCCTGTGGACCGTCAACGGTGGCTACACCTTC,CASSSLWTVNGGYTF
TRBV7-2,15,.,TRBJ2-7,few,TGTGCCAGCAGCCGGGGAGCGCTGGTCGGTTACGAGCAGTACTTC,CASSRGALVGYEQYF
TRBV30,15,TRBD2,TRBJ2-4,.,TGTGCCTATCAAAGCGGGAGTACCGGCAAAAACATTCAGTACTTC,CAYQSGSTGKNIQYF
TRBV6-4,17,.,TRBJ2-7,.,TGTGCCAGCAGTGACCCTTCCCCAGGGGCTGCTACCTACGAGCAGTACTTC,CASSDPSPGAATYEQYF
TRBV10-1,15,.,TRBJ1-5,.,TGCGCCACGTTGGGAGACGACAGGAGCAATCAGCCCCAGCATTTT,CATLGDDRSNQPQHF
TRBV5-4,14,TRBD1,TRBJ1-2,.,TGTGCCAGCAGCTTCGCAGGGGGTAACTATGGCTACACCTTC,CASSFAGGNYGYTF
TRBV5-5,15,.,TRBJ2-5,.,TGTGCCAGCAGCCCCTTTGGCCAGGGCGGGGAGACCCAGTACTTC,CASSPFGQGGETQYF
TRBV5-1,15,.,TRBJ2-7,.,TGCGCCAGCAGCACCGGGATATTTTCCTCCTACGAGCAGTACTTC,CASSTGIFSSYEQYF
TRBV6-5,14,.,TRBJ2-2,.,TGTGCCAGCAGGAGACGGCCGAACACCGGGGAGCTGTTTTTT,CASRRRPNTGELFF
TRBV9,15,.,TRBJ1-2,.,TGTGCCAGCAGCGGTCCGAGGGGCGGACCCGTAATCTACACCTTC,CASSGPRGGPVIYTF
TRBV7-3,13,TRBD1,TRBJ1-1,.,TGTGCCAGCAGCTTCCAGGGGGGCACTGAAGCTTTCTTT,CASSFQGGTEAFF
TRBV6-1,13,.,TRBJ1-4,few,TGTGCCAGCAGTGTGAGGGATTCAGAAAAACTGTTTTTT,CASSVRDSEKLFF
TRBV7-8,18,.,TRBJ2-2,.,TGTGCCAGCAGCTTTTGGGGGCGAGGCGGGACGAACACCGGGGAGCTGTTTTTT,CASSFWGRGGTNTGELFF
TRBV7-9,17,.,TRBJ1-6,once,TGTGCCAGCAGCCCCCAGGCTCGGGGGAGATTACCGTCACCCCTCCACTTT,CASSPQARGRLPSPLHF
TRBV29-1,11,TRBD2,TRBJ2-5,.,TGCGCGGCGGGAGCGGGAGAGACCCAGTACTTC,CAAGAGETQYF